This TCR beta chain was identified in a study of T cell responses to AZD1222 COVID-19 vaccine. Overall study results and limits: The sample set comprised mostly white British donors with more females, and clonal diversity was possibly underestimated. Repertoire sampling was restricted to post-peak T cell response timepoints. Increased Spike-specific TCR breadth and depth were observed after two AZD1222 doses.

With respect to this clone: The antigen is not known.

Sequencing was performed with immunoSEQ multiplex PCR; in TCRdb, only in-frame clones are kept and a portion is missing. Among 56,000 or so clones, approximately 80% were seen once, and the ten largest hold 4.5% to 5%. The starting material was peripheral blood, obtained 28 days after the second AZD1222 dose. The origin of this receptor is an adult who received the AZD1222 COVID-19 vaccine.

CDR3 sequence reads: CASSLSDRANSNQPQHF. The CDR3 bases are TGTGCCAGCAGTCTCTCGGACAGGGCGAATAGCAATCAGCCCCAGCATTTT. The rearrangement joins TRBV6-6 to TRBJ1-5; TRBD1 aligns across 8 bases. The CDR3 consists of 17 residues. Germline V gene sequence: CDR1 MNHNY, CDR2 SVGAGI (reference sequence). The trim removed 5 bases at V and 0 bases at J, leaving 9 bases unmatched.